This T cell receptor (beta chain) emerged from a study of cytomegalovirus exposure and HLA in healthy donors. The PCR ran on 60 Vbeta and 13 Jbeta primers. TCRdb's table, derived via immunoSEQ multiplex PCR, lists solely in-frame clones and lacks some. The sample includes some 200,000 clones, around four fifths seen only once; the top ten take around 1.7%. J lost 0 bases, V lost 10 bases, and 22 bases had no gene match. CDR3 length equals 19 residues. Germline CDR1 SGHVS, CDR2 FQNEAQ. Donors counted as nominally healthy when sampled, yet unrecorded immune exposures were likely. Whole-study results and caveats: The investigators catalogued under 200 TCR beta chains as cytomegalovirus-associated. Within the data, a cluster of highly shared sequence variants was likely a sequencing artifact.

Worth noting for this clone: The antigen remains unidentified.

Specimen: PBMCs. The chain joins TRBV7-8 to TRBJ2-7, with 9 bases identical to TRBD2. The receptor comes from a man over 45 in good health and CMV-seronegative. DNA for the CDR3: TGTGCCACGAACCCCCGCCCCGCTAGCGGGACTGTGAGCTCCTACGAGCAGTACTTC. This translates into CATNPRPASGTVSSYEQYF.